This TCR beta chain was found in a study of shared clonotypes between healthy human individuals. The wider study: CD4 naive and memory got three plates each, CD8 naive two, CD8 memory one.

V lost 4 bases and J 4 bases, leaving 8 bases between the germline ends. Germline V CDR1 and CDR2: SEHNR, FQNEAQ (reference sequence). CDR3 size: 13 residues. Clones were read by immunoSEQ multiplex PCR, and TCRdb kept only the in-frame ones, dropping some. The sample records over a million clones, roughly 97% being singletons. General study points: Memory subsets generally showed smaller estimated richness than naive subsets did. Naive CD4 clonotypes overlapped across a few donors at roughly 5.1%.

A note on this clone: Its cognate antigen is unknown.

The specimen sequenced was naive CD4+ T cells sorted from blood. Subset reported: CD45RA+ positively selected. J is TRBJ2-1 and V is TRBV7-9; D not resolved. The receptor comes from a man aged 25-40 years in good health. CDR3 sequence (DNA): TGTGCCAGCAGCTCACTACAGTACAATGAGCAGTTCTTC. It is translated as CASSSLQYNEQFF.